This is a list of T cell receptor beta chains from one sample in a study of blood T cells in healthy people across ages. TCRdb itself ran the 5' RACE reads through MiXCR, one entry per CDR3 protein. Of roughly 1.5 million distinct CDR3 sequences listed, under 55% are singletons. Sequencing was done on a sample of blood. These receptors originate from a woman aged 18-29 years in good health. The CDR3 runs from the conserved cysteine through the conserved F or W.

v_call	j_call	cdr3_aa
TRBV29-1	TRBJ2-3	CSVAWTGITDTQYF
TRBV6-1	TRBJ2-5	CASTSRQGRAQYF
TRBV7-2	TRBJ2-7	CASSLAQWTSGGYEQYF
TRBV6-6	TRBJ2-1	CASSYSRLARYNEQFF
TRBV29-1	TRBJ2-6	CSVEGETGANVLTF
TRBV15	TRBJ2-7	CATSTVTGYEQYF
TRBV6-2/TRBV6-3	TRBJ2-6	CASTITGSSGANVLTF
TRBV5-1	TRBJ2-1	CASSWRADQLGDEQFF
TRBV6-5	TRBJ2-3	CASSYRRAGTDTQYF
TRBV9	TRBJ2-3	CASSVRQGVADTQYF
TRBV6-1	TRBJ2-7	CASSEARGFAYEQYF
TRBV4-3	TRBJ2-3	CASSQAPWASGDRDTQYF
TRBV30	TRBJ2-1	CAWKKSGLADIYNEQFF
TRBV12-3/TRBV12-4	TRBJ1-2	CASSLAGRDPGYTF
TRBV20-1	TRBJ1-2	CSARGQANYGYTF
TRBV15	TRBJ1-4	CATSRETLRGEKLFF
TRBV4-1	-	CASSQRTGGEYEQYF
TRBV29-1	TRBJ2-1	CSVPVVNEQFF
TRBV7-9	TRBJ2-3	CASSQIGTSVSSTDTQYF
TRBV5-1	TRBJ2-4	CASSLEAGSDIQYF
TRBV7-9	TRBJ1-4	CASSLELVNEKLFF
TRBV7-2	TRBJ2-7	CASSLGAGALFYEQYF
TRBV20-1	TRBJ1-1	CSARGAGTLNTEAFF
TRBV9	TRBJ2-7	CASNRQGMSYEQYF
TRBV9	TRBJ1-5	CASSQTAYSNQPQHF
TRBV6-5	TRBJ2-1	CASSLSGYSYNEQFF
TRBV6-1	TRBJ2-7	CASKGTGASYEQYF
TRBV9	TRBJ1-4	CASSAWDRQNEKLFF
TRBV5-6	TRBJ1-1	CTSSALPQAGEAFF
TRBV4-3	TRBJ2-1	CASSQGAGGTRHNEQFF
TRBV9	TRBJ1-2	CASSSSRGATYGYTF
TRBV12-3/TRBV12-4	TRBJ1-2	CASSLRTGEFVNYGYTF
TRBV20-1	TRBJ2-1	CSARGTAVWAQFF
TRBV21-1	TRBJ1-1	CASSKAINPEAFF
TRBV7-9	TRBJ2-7	CASSLVEGAPYYEQYF
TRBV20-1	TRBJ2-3	CSARVVAENTQYF
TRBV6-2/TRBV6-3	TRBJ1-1	CASAFDMNTEAFF
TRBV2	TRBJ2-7	CASSVGENEQYF
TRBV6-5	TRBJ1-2	CASSPRGQALSGYTF
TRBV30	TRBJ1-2	CAWSLGAGDGYTF
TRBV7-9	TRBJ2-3	CASSPRGLAGDTDTQYF
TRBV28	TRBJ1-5	CASSSGGLNNQPQHF